Each of the 4 T cell receptor beta chains below was sequenced from the same sample in a study of cytomegalovirus exposure and HLA in healthy donors. A multiplex PCR was run with 60 Vbeta primers and 13 Jbeta primers. Here immunoSEQ multiplex PCR was the method, and the copy in TCRdb shows in-frame clones only, minus some. This sample has fewer than 200,000 clones, with about four fifths found just once. The source material was PBMCs. These receptors came from a woman aged 18-29 years in good health and CMV-seronegative.

CDR3 loop: CASSIPRGLNQPQHF. The CDR3, as DNA: TGTGCCAGTAGTATTCCCAGGGGGCTCAATCAGCCCCAGCATTTT. The genes are TRBV19 and TRBJ1-5; 8 positions agree with TRBD1. The length of the CDR3 is 15 residues. The germline CDR1 and CDR2 sequences are LNHDA and SQIVND (reference sequence). V trimming: 3 bases; J trimming: 3 bases; junction bases outside the gene matches: 4.

This clone was counted only a few times. The chain recombines TRBV5-6 with TRBJ2-7; TRBD2 might be the D (6 bases). Germline CDR1 and CDR2: SGHDT and YYEEEE. V was trimmed by 0 bases and J by 4 bases, leaving 11 bases between them. The CDR3 runs to 14 residues. CDR3 amino acids: CASSLVGRGYEQYF. CDR3 coding DNA: TGTGCCAGCAGCTTGGTCGGGAGAGGATACGAGCAGTACTTC.

The chain employs TRBV28 and TRBJ2-5; possibly TRBD2 for D (7 bases). In germline, CDR1 is MDHEN, CDR2 SYDVKM. Trimming shortened V by 6 bases and J by 5 bases, and 16 bases separated the two germline ends. CDR3 size: 14 residues. The CDR3 region is CASRPQGGAETQYF. CDR3 bases: TGTGCCAGCAGACCCCAAGGGGGGGCTGAGACCCAGTACTTC.

The rearrangement uses TRBV4-2 and TRBJ2-1, with D possibly matching TRBD2 (5 bases). This CDR3 contains 16 residues. The ends were cut back, 1 base at V and 7 bases at J, with 17 bases in the middle. Germline CDR1 and CDR2: LGHNA and YNFKEQ. CDR3 sequence reads: CASSQVGLGASNEQFF. Here the CDR3 DNA reads TGTGCCAGCAGCCAAGTTGGTTTGGGAGCGTCGAATGAGCAGTTCTTC.